The 15 T cell receptor delta chains given below trace back to one sample, sequenced in a study of gamma-delta T cells after stem cell transplantation. TCRdb reanalysed the RT-PCR reads via CATT. The table lists 1,500 to 2,000 delta-chain clones, about 2.5% of them singletons. The sample taken for sequencing was gamma-delta T cells. The source of these receptors is a human donor. It is not recorded whose cells these are; they may come from a transplant donor.

Notes on this clone: The mismatch at residue 7 between this DNA's translation and the TCRdb protein of a much larger clone likely reflects a read error; the protein shown is translated from the DNA. The rearrangement uses TRDV2 and TRDJ1; possible D gene TRDD3, 5 bases. CDR3 length: 19 amino acids. Trimming removed 1 base at V and 4 bases at J, with 27 bases between. The germline CDR1 and CDR2 sequences are GEAIGNYY and EKD. The CDR3 bases are TGTGCCTGTGACACTATTCCCCTTTCAACTGGACCATACATCGATAAACTCATCTTT. Its translation: CACDTIPLSTGPYIDKLIF.

This clone has more than one count but fewer than ten. The TCRdb record carries a much larger clone's protein, which differs from this DNA's translation at residue 6; a read error is the likely cause, and the protein listed here is the DNA translation. The gene calls are TRDV2 and TRDJ1; 10 positions agree with TRDD3. From germline, CDR1 is GEAIGNYY and CDR2 EKD. This CDR3 has 20 residues. Trimming at V came to 3 bases and at J to 3 bases, leaving 21 bases not matched to a gene. The CDR3 sequence is CACDSVLTGGSPQEADKLIF. The CDR3 nucleotides are TGTGCCTGTGACTCGGTGCTTACTGGGGGATCACCCCAGGAGGCCGATAAACTCATCTTT.

This clone was found a few times. A far larger clone is only one base removed, so a read error is likely. The identical CDR3 is also encoded by other nucleotide sequences in the sample. The gene calls are TRDV2 and TRDJ1, with 9 nucleotides matching TRDD3. Germline V gene data show CDR1 as GEAIGNYY and CDR2 as EKD. The CDR3 loop spans 18 amino acids. The CDR3 reads CACDTVYTGGDYTDKLIF. Here the CDR3 DNA reads TGTGCCTGTGACACTGTCTATACTGGGGGAGATTACACTGATAAACTCATCTTT.

There are a few counts of this clone. TCRdb records a much larger clone's protein for this DNA, with a difference at residue 6 that likely arises from a read error; the protein given is the translation of the DNA. The chain employs TRDV2 and TRDJ1; TRDD3 agrees at 13 bases. The ends lost 3 bases at V and 9 bases at J; junction bases unmatched: 15. The CDR3 spans 17 residues. Germline lookup yields CDR1 GEAIGNYY and CDR2 EKD. DNA of the CDR3: TGTGCCTGTGACCCCGCACTGGGGGATACGGGGGGACTGGAACTCATCTTT. It encodes CACDPALGDTGGLELIF.

This clone was detected only a few times. A far more abundant clone sits one base away, making this likely a read error. The same CDR3 also results from other DNA sequences found in this sample. The rearrangement uses TRDV2 and TRDJ1; 10 bases map to TRDD3. The CDR3 length is 18 residues. Trimming at V came to 0 bases and at J to 2 bases, leaving 11 bases not matched to a gene. Looked up from germline, CDR1 is GEAIGNYY and CDR2 is EKD. CDR3 DNA sequence: TGTGCCTGTGACACCGTGGACCACGGGGGATACGCTACCGATAAACTCATCTTT. Translating gives CACDTVDHGGYATDKLIF.

This clone was observed a few times. A far larger clone is off by one base, so a read error is likely. Additional DNA sequences in this sample encode the identical CDR3. This chain connects TRDV2 to TRDJ1, with 13 positions matching TRDD3. Trimming took 4 bases from V and 11 from J; bases not matched to a gene: 9. This CDR3 region has 14 residues. CDR1 is GEAIGNYY, CDR2 EKD, per germline. In DNA, the CDR3 is TGTGCCTGTGATAAACTGGGGGATACGGTAGAGCTCATCTTT. Translated, it gives CACDKLGDTVELIF.

Details on this clone: The protein TCRdb gives is from a much larger clone and does not agree with this DNA's translation at residue 10, likely a read error; the protein shown here comes from the DNA. The V and J genes are TRDV2 and TRDJ1; TRDD3 matches 8 bases. The germline gives CDR1 GEAIGNYY, CDR2 EKD. The CDR3 extends over 17 amino acids. The J segment lost 0 bases and the V segment lost 0 bases, leaving 8 bases of the junction unmatched. CDR3 nucleotides: TGTGCCTGTGACACCGTCCGGGGGATATTGTACACCGATAAACTCATCTTT. Translating gives CACDTVRGILYTDKLIF.

This clone was counted only a few times. The J gene is TRDJ1, the V gene TRDV2; D gene ambiguous. Per germline, CDR1 GEAIGNYY and CDR2 EKD. The V and J ends lost 0 bases and 0 bases respectively, with 10 bases between them. The CDR3 loop spans 15 amino acids. CDR3 bases: TGTGCCTGTGACACCCTATCCGGTTACACCGATAAACTCATCTTT. This codes for CACDTLSGYTDKLIF.

Only a few counts were recorded for this clone. TCRdb records a much larger clone's protein for this DNA, with a difference at residue 13 that likely arises from a read error; the protein given is the translation of the DNA. The V and J genes are TRDV2 and TRDJ1, with 9 bases aligning to TRDD3. CDR1 and CDR2 from the germline V gene are GEAIGNYY and EKD. Trimming at V came to 1 base and at J to 3 bases, leaving 14 bases not matched to a gene. The CDR3 is made up of 18 amino acids. CDR3 residues: CACDTVYTGGDYADKLIF. Here the CDR3 DNA reads TGTGCCTGTGACACTGTCTATACTGGGGGAGATTACGCCGATAAACTCATCTTT.

The rearrangement joins TRDV2 to TRDJ1; no firm D call. V gave up 0 bases and J gave up 0 bases, with 7 bases separating them. The CDR3 contains 14 residues. CDR1 is GEAIGNYY and CDR2 is EKD in the germline V gene. The CDR3 nucleotides read TGTGCCTGTGACACCGCGGGGTACACCGATAAACTCATCTTT. Protein: CACDTAGYTDKLIF.

A few counts support this clone. The CDR3 sequence: CACDSVLGDTEAKLIF. DNA for the CDR3: TGTGCCTGTGACTCCGTACTGGGGGATACGGAGGCTAAACTCATCTTT. The chain links TRDV2 to TRDJ1; 13 positions match TRDD3. Germline-derived CDR1 and CDR2 are GEAIGNYY and EKD. CDR3 length: 16 residues. J was trimmed by 7 bases and V by 3 bases; bases with no gene match: 10.

This clone has more than one count but fewer than ten. The rearrangement links TRDV2 to TRDJ1; possibly TRDD3 for D (5 bases). Trimming pared 0 bases from V and 0 bases from J, leaving 19 bases between. This CDR3 is built from 18 residues. CDR1 is GEAIGNYY, CDR2 EKD, per germline. CDR3 DNA: TGTGCCTGTGACACCGCTGGGTGGGGACCAACTTACACCGATAAACTCATCTTT. It encodes CACDTAGWGPTYTDKLIF.

The sample holds a few counts of this clone. One base separates it from a far larger clone, so it is likely a read error. The sample holds other DNA sequences that translate to the same CDR3. The rearrangement joins TRDV2 to TRDJ1, with a possible D match to TRDD3 (5 bases). Germline V gene data show CDR1 as GEAIGNYY and CDR2 as EKD. The CDR3 has 14 amino acids. The CDR3 sequence is CACDEPGRNDKLIF. CDR3 nucleotide sequence: TGTGCCTGTGACGAACCTGGGCGGAACGATAAGCTCATCTTT.

Note on this clone: This likely reflects a read error, since a far larger clone is one base away. J is TRDJ1 and V is TRDV2, with TRDD3 matching 9 bases. Germline lookup yields CDR1 GEAIGNYY and CDR2 EKD. This CDR3 is 16 amino acids long. V was clipped by 3 bases and J by 1 base; unmatched bases: 8. CDR3 sequence (DNA): TGTGCCTGTGACCTTCTTCTGGGGGATCGCACCGATAAACTCATCTTT. Its translation is CACDLLLGDRTDKLIF.

Points on this clone: The protein TCRdb gives is from a much larger clone and does not agree with this DNA's translation at residue 8, likely a read error; the protein shown here comes from the DNA. This CDR3 is CACDSLSNTDKLIF. In DNA form, the CDR3 reads TGTGCCTGTGACAGTCTGTCGAACACCGATAAACTCATCTTT. This chain links TRDV2 with TRDJ1; D not certain. The CDR3 runs 14 residues. The V gene's germline CDR1 is GEAIGNYY and CDR2 EKD. The V end was cut by 2 bases, the J end by 0 bases, with 9 bases between.